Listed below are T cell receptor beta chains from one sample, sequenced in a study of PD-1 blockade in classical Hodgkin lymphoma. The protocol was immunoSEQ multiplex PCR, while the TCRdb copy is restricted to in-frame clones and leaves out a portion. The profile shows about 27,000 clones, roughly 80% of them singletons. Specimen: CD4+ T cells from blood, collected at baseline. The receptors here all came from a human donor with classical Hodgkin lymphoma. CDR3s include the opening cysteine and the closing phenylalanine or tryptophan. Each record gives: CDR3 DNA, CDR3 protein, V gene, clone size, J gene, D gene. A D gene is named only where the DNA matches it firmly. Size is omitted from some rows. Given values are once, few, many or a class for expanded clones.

CDR3nt: TGTGCCAGCAGTTACCGCGGACAGGGGAGAGGGCAGTACTTC; CDR3aa: CASSYRGQGRGQYF; v_gene: TRBV6-5; abundance: .; j_gene: TRBJ2-7; d_gene: TRBD1
CDR3nt: TGTGCCAGCAGTGGAGCCCGGGACAGGGGCACTGAAGCTTTCTTT; CDR3aa: CASSGARDRGTEAFF; v_gene: TRBV25-1; abundance: .; j_gene: TRBJ1-1; d_gene: TRBD1
CDR3nt: TGTGCCAGCAGCCCCCCCCCACGGGTCCCCTTTCCACCACATAAGCAGTTCTTC; CDR3aa: CASSPPPRVPFPPHKQFF; v_gene: TRBV5-6; abundance: .; j_gene: TRBJ2-1; d_gene: .
CDR3nt: TGTGCCAGCTCACCAAGGCAGGGGCCCTACGAGCAGTACTTC; CDR3aa: CASSPRQGPYEQYF; v_gene: TRBV18; abundance: .; j_gene: TRBJ2-7; d_gene: .
CDR3nt: TGTGCCAGCAGCAAAGCCCAGGGATCCAAAAACATTCAGTACTTC; CDR3aa: CASSKAQGSKNIQYF; v_gene: TRBV21-1; abundance: .; j_gene: TRBJ2-4; d_gene: .
CDR3nt: TGCGCCAGCAGGACCCCTGGGGAGAGCTACGAGCAGTACTTC; CDR3aa: CASRTPGESYEQYF; v_gene: TRBV5-1; abundance: .; j_gene: TRBJ2-7; d_gene: .
CDR3nt: TGTGCCTGGACGCAGGGGGGGAATTCACCCCTCCACTTT; CDR3aa: CAWTQGGNSPLHF; v_gene: TRBV30; abundance: .; j_gene: TRBJ1-6; d_gene: TRBD1
CDR3nt: TGTGCCATCAGCGACCTCCCCACGGGGGTTGCTGGAAACACCATATATTTT; CDR3aa: CAISDLPTGVAGNTIYF; v_gene: TRBV10-3; abundance: .; j_gene: TRBJ1-3; d_gene: .
CDR3nt: TGTGCCAGCAGCCTTAGCCCCAATCAGCCCCAGCATTTT; CDR3aa: CASSLSPNQPQHF; v_gene: TRBV11-1; abundance: .; j_gene: TRBJ1-5; d_gene: .
CDR3nt: TGTGCCAGCAGCCCCCGGACAGAGGAGAATTCACCCCTCCACTTT; CDR3aa: CASSPRTEENSPLHF; v_gene: TRBV21-1; abundance: .; j_gene: TRBJ1-6; d_gene: .
CDR3nt: TGCGCCAGCAGCTTGGAATGGGATTCACCCCTCCACTTT; CDR3aa: CASSLEWDSPLHF; v_gene: TRBV5-1; abundance: .; j_gene: TRBJ1-6; d_gene: .
CDR3nt: TGTGCCAGCAGTTTATTATCGGGGGGAGCGAGCAATCAGCCCCAGCATTTT; CDR3aa: CASSLLSGGASNQPQHF; v_gene: TRBV28; abundance: .; j_gene: TRBJ1-5; d_gene: .
CDR3nt: TGCGCCAGCAGCTTGGTTTACGGGGCAGGGGGCACGAACACTGAAGCTTTCTTT; CDR3aa: CASSLVYGAGGTNTEAFF; v_gene: TRBV5-1; abundance: .; j_gene: TRBJ1-1; d_gene: TRBD1
CDR3nt: TGCGCCAGCAGACCCGGGGCTAGCACAGATACGCAGTATTTT; CDR3aa: CASRPGASTDTQYF; v_gene: TRBV5-1; abundance: .; j_gene: TRBJ2-3; d_gene: .
CDR3nt: TGTGCCAGCAGTGAATGGGGGAGGGGAGGGACTGAAGCTTTCTTT; CDR3aa: CASSEWGRGGTEAFF; v_gene: TRBV25-1; abundance: .; j_gene: TRBJ1-1; d_gene: .
CDR3nt: TGCGCCAGCAGCCAAGTTAGTAGGGCCGGGGAGCTGTTTTTT; CDR3aa: CASSQVSRAGELFF; v_gene: TRBV4-3; abundance: .; j_gene: TRBJ2-2; d_gene: .
CDR3nt: TGTGCCAGCAGCGCGATAGACAGGGTAGGGACAGATACGCAGTATTTT; CDR3aa: CASSAIDRVGTDTQYF; v_gene: TRBV7-9; abundance: .; j_gene: TRBJ2-3; d_gene: TRBD1
CDR3nt: TGTGCCAGCATGCGCCGGACAGGGAATACTGAAGCTTTCTTT; CDR3aa: CASMRRTGNTEAFF; v_gene: TRBV6-5; abundance: .; j_gene: TRBJ1-1; d_gene: TRBD1
CDR3nt: TGTGCCAGCAGAAGGGGGCGTACACCCCTCCACTTT; CDR3aa: CASRRGRTPLHF; v_gene: TRBV28; abundance: .; j_gene: TRBJ1-6; d_gene: TRBD1
CDR3nt: TGTGCCAGCAGGGTAGGATTGGGAAACACCATATATTTT; CDR3aa: CASRVGLGNTIYF; v_gene: TRBV7-8; abundance: .; j_gene: TRBJ1-3; d_gene: .
CDR3nt: TGCGCCAGCAGCCCGGACCTGAACACTGAAGCTTTCTTT; CDR3aa: CASSPDLNTEAFF; v_gene: TRBV10-1; abundance: .; j_gene: TRBJ1-1; d_gene: .
CDR3nt: TGTGCCAGCAGTTTAAGCAGAAACGAGCAGTACTTC; CDR3aa: CASSLSRNEQYF; v_gene: TRBV28; abundance: once; j_gene: TRBJ2-7; d_gene: .
CDR3nt: TGCAGCGTTGATTCCAGCACAGATACGCAGTATTTT; CDR3aa: CSVDSSTDTQYF; v_gene: TRBV29-1; abundance: .; j_gene: TRBJ2-3; d_gene: .
CDR3nt: TGTGCCAGCAGTTATGCCCTCAGGAGGACACCTGGAGGGACTGAAGCTTTCTTT; CDR3aa: CASSYALRRTPGGTEAFF; v_gene: TRBV6-9; abundance: once; j_gene: TRBJ1-1; d_gene: .
CDR3nt: TGCTCCATAAGGGGGTCCTACGAGCAGTACTTC; CDR3aa: CSIRGSYEQYF; v_gene: TRBV20-1; abundance: .; j_gene: TRBJ2-7; d_gene: .
CDR3nt: TGTGCCAGCAGTGACGTCAGCCCGAGCTCTGGAAACACCATATATTTT; CDR3aa: CASSDVSPSSGNTIYF; v_gene: TRBV2; abundance: .; j_gene: TRBJ1-3; d_gene: .
CDR3nt: TGCGCCAGCAGACCAGACAGGGGGTGGGGAGATACGCAGTATTTT; CDR3aa: CASRPDRGWGDTQYF; v_gene: TRBV5-1; abundance: .; j_gene: TRBJ2-3; d_gene: TRBD1
CDR3nt: TGTGCCAGCAGCTACAATGAGCAGTTCTTC; CDR3aa: CASSYNEQFF; v_gene: TRBV7-9; abundance: .; j_gene: TRBJ2-1; d_gene: .
CDR3nt: TGTGCCAGCAGTTTATCTTGGGAAGGTGAAAAACTGTTTTTT; CDR3aa: CASSLSWEGEKLFF; v_gene: TRBV27; abundance: .; j_gene: TRBJ1-4; d_gene: .
CDR3nt: TGTGCCAGCAGCTTTCGCGATGGCACCGGTACCCCCTACGAGCAGTACTTC; CDR3aa: CASSFRDGTGTPYEQYF; v_gene: TRBV7-9; abundance: .; j_gene: TRBJ2-7; d_gene: .
CDR3nt: TGTGCCAGCAGCGACCTACCGGGACAGAAGAATGAGCAGTTCTTC; CDR3aa: CASSDLPGQKNEQFF; v_gene: TRBV6-6; abundance: once; j_gene: TRBJ2-1; d_gene: TRBD1
CDR3nt: TGTGCCAGTAGTATTAGCCGGTTTGTCGGACTAGCGGGGGGGCCGACAGATACGCAGTATTTT; CDR3aa: CASSISRFVGLAGGPTDTQYF; v_gene: TRBV19; abundance: .; j_gene: TRBJ2-3; d_gene: TRBD2
CDR3nt: TGTGCCAGCAGCTTAAGTGGCCCCCAAGATACGCAGTATTTT; CDR3aa: CASSLSGPQDTQYF; v_gene: TRBV11-2; abundance: .; j_gene: TRBJ2-3; d_gene: .
CDR3nt: TGTGCCAGTATACCCGGGACAGGAGACACCGGGGAGCTGTTTTTT; CDR3aa: CASIPGTGDTGELFF; v_gene: TRBV19; abundance: once; j_gene: TRBJ2-2; d_gene: TRBD1
CDR3nt: TGTGCCAGCAGTTTAGGGACGGTGAGCACAGATACGCAGTATTTT; CDR3aa: CASSLGTVSTDTQYF; v_gene: TRBV27; abundance: once; j_gene: TRBJ2-3; d_gene: .
CDR3nt: TGTGCCACCAGCAGAGAACGGGGGCCCATCTACAATGAGCAGTTCTTC; CDR3aa: CATSRERGPIYNEQFF; v_gene: TRBV15; abundance: once; j_gene: TRBJ2-1; d_gene: .
CDR3nt: TGTGCCAGCAGTTTAGGGCTACATAACCCCTACGAGCAGTACTTC; CDR3aa: CASSLGLHNPYEQYF; v_gene: TRBV28; abundance: .; j_gene: TRBJ2-7; d_gene: .
CDR3nt: TGTGCCAGCTCACCACTCCGGGGGTCCCACAATGAGCAGTTCTTC; CDR3aa: CASSPLRGSHNEQFF; v_gene: TRBV18; abundance: .; j_gene: TRBJ2-1; d_gene: .
CDR3nt: TGTGCCACCTCCCGCGGCTTCACCGGGGAGCTGTTTTTT; CDR3aa: CATSRGFTGELFF; v_gene: TRBV7-8; abundance: .; j_gene: TRBJ2-2; d_gene: .
CDR3nt: TGCGCCAGCGGAGGACTGAACACCGGGGAGCTGTTTTTT; CDR3aa: CASGGLNTGELFF; v_gene: TRBV5-1; abundance: few; j_gene: TRBJ2-2; d_gene: .
CDR3nt: TGTGCCAGCAGCTTAGGCCCCACGGGGGATATTAATGAAAAACTGTTTTTT; CDR3aa: CASSLGPTGDINEKLFF; v_gene: TRBV13; abundance: .; j_gene: TRBJ1-4; d_gene: .
CDR3nt: TGTGCCAGCAGCGCTTACAGGGGTACGGGAAACACCATATATTTT; CDR3aa: CASSAYRGTGNTIYF; v_gene: TRBV11-2; abundance: .; j_gene: TRBJ1-3; d_gene: TRBD1
CDR3nt: TGTGCCAGCAGCCCGGGTGGAACTAATGAAAAACTGTTTTTT; CDR3aa: CASSPGGTNEKLFF; v_gene: TRBV28; abundance: .; j_gene: TRBJ1-4; d_gene: .
CDR3nt: TGCACCAGCAGCCAAGATAAGGCCTTAGATACGCAGTATTTT; CDR3aa: CTSSQDKALDTQYF; v_gene: TRBV1; abundance: .; j_gene: TRBJ2-3; d_gene: .
CDR3nt: TGTGCCAGCAGCCAAATGGGACAGCCCACGGTCAACTATGGCTACACCTTC; CDR3aa: CASSQMGQPTVNYGYTF; v_gene: TRBV16; abundance: few; j_gene: TRBJ1-2; d_gene: TRBD1
CDR3nt: TGTGCCAGCAGCCCGTATGGTGGATTTAGCTCCTACAATGAGCAGTTCTTC; CDR3aa: CASSPYGGFSSYNEQFF; v_gene: TRBV7-2; abundance: .; j_gene: TRBJ2-1; d_gene: .
CDR3nt: TGTGCCAGCAGCCCGGGGTGGGGCGACTATGGCTACACCTTC; CDR3aa: CASSPGWGDYGYTF; v_gene: TRBV7-2; abundance: .; j_gene: TRBJ1-2; d_gene: .
CDR3nt: TGCGCCAGCAGCTTGGGGGCAGGGTCCACCTATAATTCACCCCTCCACTTT; CDR3aa: CASSLGAGSTYNSPLHF; v_gene: TRBV5-1; abundance: .; j_gene: TRBJ1-6; d_gene: .